This entry lists 14 T cell receptor beta chains sequenced from one sample in a study of human T cells and chemical hapten exposure. TCRdb re-called the RACE reads through MiXCR, storing one row per CDR3 protein. The profile shows 300,000 to 400,000 distinct CDR3 sequences, around 7% of them singletons. Time point of the sample: patch test 1, 2 weeks after DPC sensitization. This sample's treatment: therapeutic diphenylcyclopropenone sensitization with weekly scalp DPC. Source: whole blood, taken in connection with sensitization to the hapten diphenylcyclopropenone (DPC). These receptors were collected from a woman between 18 and 29 years old with alopecia areata. Some clones in this sample may be carry-over from other donors' samples.

This clonotype has just a few counts. This rearrangement joins TRBV6-4 to TRBJ2-2; D not resolved. CDR3 size: 15 residues. Trimming cost V 4 bases and J 1 base, with 10 bases left between them. The germline V gene encodes CDR1 MRHNA and CDR2 SNTAGT. As DNA, the CDR3 is TGTGCCAGCAGTGGGGGTGAAAAGAACACCGGGGAGCTGTTTTTT. This gives the protein CASSGGEKNTGELFF.

This chain's CDR3 is CATSDSSGVAPDTQYF. CDR3 bases: TGTGCCACCAGTGATTCTAGCGGGGTGGCCCCAGATACGCAGTATTTT. The chain is built from TRBV24-1 and TRBJ2-3; 9 bases fit TRBD2. Germline CDR1 is KGHDR and CDR2 is SFDVKD. After removal of 2 bases from V and 4 bases from J, the junction contained 6 bases not matched to a gene. This CDR3 contains 16 residues.

The CDR3 DNA follows: TGTGCCAGCAGCGCCCACGTCAACCAAGAGACCCAGTACTTC. Its translation is CASSAHVNQETQYF. The chain carries TRBV7-2 and TRBJ2-5; no clear D. Germline CDR1 SGHTA, CDR2 FQGNSA. V gave up 5 bases and J gave up 0 bases, with 10 bases separating them. This CDR3 contains 14 residues.

This clonotype turned up a few times. The rearrangement joins TRBV12-3 or TRBV12-4 to TRBJ1-2; D remains ambiguous. V gave up 1 base and J gave up 6 bases, with 9 bases separating them. The CDR3 totals 13 residues. The CDR3 reads CASSLGVRDGYTF. The CDR3 DNA is TGTGCCAGCAGTTTAGGGGTGAGGGATGGCTACACCTTC.

The chain is built from TRBV7-2 and TRBJ2-2, with D possibly matching TRBD2 (5 bases). This CDR3 is 17 amino acids long. Looked up from germline, CDR1 is SGHTA and CDR2 is FQGNSA. Trimming removed 5 bases at V and 4 bases at J, with 20 bases between. CDR3 residues: CASSPYQLRGATGELFF. As DNA, the CDR3 is TGTGCCAGCAGCCCGTATCAGTTACGGGGAGCCACCGGGGAGCTGTTTTTT. Full variable domain (missing parts from reference TRBV7-2 and TRBJ2-2): GAGVSQSPSNKVTEKGKDVELRCDPISGHTALYWYRQSLGQGLEFLIYFQGNSAPDKSGLPSDRFSAERTGGSVSTLTIQRTQQEDSAVYLCASSPYQLRGATGELFFGEGSRLTVL.

The genes are TRBV20-1 and TRBJ1-1, with D hard to call. Germline loops: CDR1 DFQATT, CDR2 SNEGSKA (reference sequence). The ends were cut back, 1 base at V and 0 bases at J, with 9 bases in the middle. The CDR3 is 14 amino acids. The CDR3 loop reads CSARGARVNTEAFF. The CDR3 coding sequence is TGCAGTGCTAGAGGCGCTAGAGTGAACACTGAAGCTTTCTTT.

On this clonotype itself: A single base separates this from a much larger clone, so it may be a read error. The rearrangement joins TRBV5-5 to TRBJ2-7; tentatively, D is TRBD2 (6 bases). The CDR3 is 15 amino acids. Germline CDR1 SGHKS, CDR2 YYEKEE (reference sequence). Trimming removed 7 bases at V and 2 bases at J, with 19 bases between. CDR3 DNA sequence: TGTGCCAGCGGGTCCGGTCCTGCGGGGACCTACGAGCAGTACTTC. Its translation is CASGSGPAGTYEQYF.

This clonotype was seen many times. J is TRBJ2-5 and V is TRBV7-2; D remains unclear. This CDR3 is 13 amino acids long. V lost 5 bases and J 5 bases, leaving 12 bases between the germline ends. Per the germline V gene, CDR1 is SGHTA and CDR2 is FQGNSA. CDR3 nucleotide sequence: TGTGCCAGCAGCGCCTACGGCCCGGAGACCCAGTACTTC. It is translated as CASSAYGPETQYF.

This CDR3 is CAISESKLAGLLSTDTQYF. For the CDR3, the DNA is TGTGCCATCAGTGAGTCGAAGTTAGCGGGGCTACTTAGCACAGATACGCAGTATTTT. The gene calls are TRBV10-3 and TRBJ2-3; 8 nucleotides match TRBD2. Germline CDR1 ENHRY, CDR2 SYGVKD. The V segment lost 0 bases and the J segment 0 bases; nucleotides outside the gene matches: 11. This CDR3 region has 19 residues.

In this sample, this clonotype turned up many times. The chain recombines TRBV2 with TRBJ1-4; no firm D call. Between the trimmed V and J ends, which lost 8 bases and 5 bases, there was a span of 12 bases. The CDR3 consists of 13 residues. Germline CDR1 is SNHLY and CDR2 is FYNNEI. The CDR3 DNA is TGTGCCAGCTGTCCGGGCGGGAATGAAAAACTGTTTTTT. It specifies CASCPGGNEKLFF.

This clonotype was counted between two and nine times. V is TRBV20-1 and J is TRBJ2-1; the D gene could be TRBD1 or TRBD2 (5 bases each). The CDR3 runs to 14 residues. The germline V gene has CDR1 DFQATT and CDR2 SNEGSKA (reference sequence). This CDR3 reads CSLGLRGGWNEQFF. CDR3 sequence (DNA): TGCAGCCTTGGGTTGAGGGGCGGATGGAATGAGCAGTTCTTC.

V gene TRBV14 combines with J gene TRBJ2-3; D not resolved. Germline CDR1 is SGHDN and CDR2 is FVKESK. The CDR3 contains 12 residues. The V and J ends lost 7 bases and 2 bases respectively, with 7 bases between them. CDR3 sequence: CASNRPTDTQYF. The CDR3 coding sequence is TGTGCCAGCAACCGCCCCACAGATACGCAGTATTTT.

This clonotype was seen more than once but under ten times. The V and J genes are TRBV27 and TRBJ1-6; TRBD1 might be the D (5 bases). Germline lookup yields CDR1 MNHEY and CDR2 SMNVEV (reference sequence). The ends were cut back, 2 bases at V and 0 bases at J, with 11 bases in the middle. The CDR3 runs 17 residues. The CDR3 is CASSLVPGISYNSPLHF. DNA for the CDR3: TGTGCCAGCAGTTTAGTTCCAGGGATCTCCTATAATTCACCCCTCCACTTT.

This clonotype was detected only a few times. V usage is TRBV5-6 and J usage is TRBJ1-1; D remains ambiguous. There are 12 residues in the CDR3. The germline V gene encodes CDR1 SGHDT and CDR2 YYEEEE. V was pared by 5 bases and J by 7 bases, with 12 bases between. CDR3 protein: CASSQMLDEAFF. CDR3 sequence (DNA): TGTGCCAGCAGTCAAATGCTGGATGAAGCTTTCTTT.